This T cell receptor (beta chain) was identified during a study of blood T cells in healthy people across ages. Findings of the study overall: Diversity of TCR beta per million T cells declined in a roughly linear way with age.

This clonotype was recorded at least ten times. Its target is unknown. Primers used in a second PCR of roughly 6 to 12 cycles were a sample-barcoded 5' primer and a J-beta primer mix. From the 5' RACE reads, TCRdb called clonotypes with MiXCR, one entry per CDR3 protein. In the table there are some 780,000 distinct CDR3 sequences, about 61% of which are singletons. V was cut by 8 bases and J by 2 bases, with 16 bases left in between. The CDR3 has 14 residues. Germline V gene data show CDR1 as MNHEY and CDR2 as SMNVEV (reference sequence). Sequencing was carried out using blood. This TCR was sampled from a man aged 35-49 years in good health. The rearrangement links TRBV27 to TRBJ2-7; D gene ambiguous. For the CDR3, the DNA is TGTGCCAGCCAGCGCGGCAGATCTACCTACGAGCAGTACTTC. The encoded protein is CASQRGRSTYEQYF.